This paragraph reports one T cell receptor (beta chain). V gave up 9 bases and J gave up 3 bases, with 11 bases separating them. Germline-derived CDR1 and CDR2 are LNHDA and SQIVND (reference sequence). This CDR3 contains 12 residues. This specimen belongs to a study of T cell responses to AZD1222 COVID-19 vaccine. TCRdb's table, derived via immunoSEQ multiplex PCR, lists solely in-frame clones and lacks some. The sample gives under 140,000 clones, around 81% of which show up once; 4% to 5% is in the top ten. The sample here was peripheral blood, taken on day 0 of AZD1222 vaccination. This chain links TRBV19 with TRBJ1-1; D unresolved. The sequence came from an adult in good health. CDR3 amino acids: CASSGGYTEAFF. CDR3 bases: TGTGCCAGCTCGGGAGGGTACACTGAAGCTTTCTTT.